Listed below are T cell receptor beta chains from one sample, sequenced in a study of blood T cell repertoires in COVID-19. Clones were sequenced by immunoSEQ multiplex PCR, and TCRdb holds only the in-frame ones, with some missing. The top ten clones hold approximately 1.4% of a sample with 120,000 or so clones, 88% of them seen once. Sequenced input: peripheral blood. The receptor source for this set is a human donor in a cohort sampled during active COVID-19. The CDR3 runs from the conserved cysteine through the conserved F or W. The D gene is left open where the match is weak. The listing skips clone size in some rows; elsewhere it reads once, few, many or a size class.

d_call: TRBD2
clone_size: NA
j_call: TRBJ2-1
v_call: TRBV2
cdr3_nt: TGTGCCAGCAGTGAAGGGCCGGGGGGGCGGTATGAGCAGTTCTTC
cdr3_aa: CASSEGPGGRYEQFF

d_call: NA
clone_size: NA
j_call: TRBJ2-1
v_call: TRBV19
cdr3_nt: TGTGCCAGTAGTATGGGACTGGCCTACAATGAGCAGTTCTTC
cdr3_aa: CASSMGLAYNEQFF

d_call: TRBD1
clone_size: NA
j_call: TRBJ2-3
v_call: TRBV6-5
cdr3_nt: TGTGCCAGCAGTTACGCGGGACAGGGGCCAGATACGCAGTATTTT
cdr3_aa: CASSYAGQGPDTQYF

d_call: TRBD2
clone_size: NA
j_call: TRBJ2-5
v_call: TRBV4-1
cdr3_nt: TGCGCCAGCAGCGGTTATACCGGGACTAGAGGGGGGCCGACCCAGTACTTC
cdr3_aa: CASSGYTGTRGGPTQYF

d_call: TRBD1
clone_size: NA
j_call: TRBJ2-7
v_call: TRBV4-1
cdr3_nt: TGCGCCAGCAGCCAAGGACAGGGCGGATCTCTCGAGCAGTACTTC
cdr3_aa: CASSQGQGGSLEQYF

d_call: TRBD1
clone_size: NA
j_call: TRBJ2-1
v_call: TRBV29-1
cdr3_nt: TGCAGCGTTGGTCGGACAGGGGACTATGAGCAGTTCTTC
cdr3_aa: CSVGRTGDYEQFF

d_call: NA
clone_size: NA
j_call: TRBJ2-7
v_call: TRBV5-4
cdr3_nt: TGTGCCAGCAGCAACCAGGCGGGACAGAGATTCTCCGAGCAGTACTTC
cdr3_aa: CASSNQAGQRFSEQYF

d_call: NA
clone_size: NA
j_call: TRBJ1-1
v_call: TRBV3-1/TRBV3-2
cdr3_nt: TGTGCCAGCAGCCCGGGGAGCGGAGTACGTAAAGCTTTCTTT
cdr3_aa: CASSPGSGVRKAFF

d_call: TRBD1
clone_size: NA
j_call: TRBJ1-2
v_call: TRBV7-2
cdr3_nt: TGTGCCAGCAGCTCGGGACAGGGGGTGAGAGGCTACACCTTC
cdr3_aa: CASSSGQGVRGYTF

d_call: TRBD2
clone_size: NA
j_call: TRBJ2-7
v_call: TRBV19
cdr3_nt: TGTGCCAGTAGTATCGTTCTAGCGGAGGCCTACGAGCAGTACTTC
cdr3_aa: CASSIVLAEAYEQYF

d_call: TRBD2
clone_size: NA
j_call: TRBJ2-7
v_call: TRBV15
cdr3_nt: TGTGCCACCAGCAGTCGGCGGGGGAGGAACTCCTACGAGCAGTACTTC
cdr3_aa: CATSSRRGRNSYEQYF

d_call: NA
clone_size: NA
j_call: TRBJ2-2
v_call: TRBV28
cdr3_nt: TGTGCCAGCGACAGCATCGACACCGGGGAGCTGTTTTTT
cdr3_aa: CASDSIDTGELFF

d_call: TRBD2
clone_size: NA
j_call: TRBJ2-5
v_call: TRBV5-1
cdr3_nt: TGCGCCAGCAGCAACCTAGCGGGCACCGGAGAGACCCAGTACTTC
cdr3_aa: CASSNLAGTGETQYF

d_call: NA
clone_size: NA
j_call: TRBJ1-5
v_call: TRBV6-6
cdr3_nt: TGTGCCAGCAGGACCAGCGGTCAGCCCCAGCATTTT
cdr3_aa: CASRTSGQPQHF

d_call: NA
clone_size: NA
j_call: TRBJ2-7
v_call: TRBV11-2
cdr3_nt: TGTGCCAGCAGCTTTGGATCGACAGACTACGAGCAGTACTTC
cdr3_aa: CASSFGSTDYEQYF

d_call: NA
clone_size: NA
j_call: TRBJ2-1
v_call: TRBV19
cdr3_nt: TGTGCCAGTACTGGGCCAGTGCCATATAGTGAGCAGTTCTTC
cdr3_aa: CASTGPVPYSEQFF

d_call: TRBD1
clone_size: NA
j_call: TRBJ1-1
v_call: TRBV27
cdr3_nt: TGTGCCAGCAGTCTACAGGGGGCGGGGGCTGAAGCTTTCTTT
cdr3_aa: CASSLQGAGAEAFF

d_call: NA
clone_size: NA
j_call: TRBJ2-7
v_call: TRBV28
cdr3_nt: TGTGCCAGCAGAGACAGAGCCTACGAGCAGTACTTC
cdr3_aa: CASRDRAYEQYF

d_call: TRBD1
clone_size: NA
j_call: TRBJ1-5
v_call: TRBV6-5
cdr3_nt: TGTGCCAGCAGTTACGGACAGGTCAATCAGCCCCAGCATTTT
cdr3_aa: CASSYGQVNQPQHF

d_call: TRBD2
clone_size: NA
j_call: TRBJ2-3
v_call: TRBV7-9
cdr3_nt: TGTGCCAGCAGCCCCCAACTAGCGGGGGGGGGTACGCAGTATTTT
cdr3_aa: CASSPQLAGGGTQYF

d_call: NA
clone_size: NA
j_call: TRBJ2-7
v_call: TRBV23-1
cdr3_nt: TGCGCCAGCAGTCAATCGGGCATTCCCTACGAGCAGTACTTC
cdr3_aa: CASSQSGIPYEQYF

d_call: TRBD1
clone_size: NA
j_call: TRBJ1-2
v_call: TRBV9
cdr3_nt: TGTGCCAGCAGCGCAACCGGGACAGGGGGTGGCTACACCTTC
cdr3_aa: CASSATGTGGGYTF

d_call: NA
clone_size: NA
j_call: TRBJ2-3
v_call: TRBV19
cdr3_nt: TGTGCCAGTACCCCCACAGGTTCTAGTGCAGATACGCAGTATTTT
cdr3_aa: CASTPTGSSADTQYF

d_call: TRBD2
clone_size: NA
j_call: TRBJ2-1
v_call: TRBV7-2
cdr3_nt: TGTGCCAGCAGCTTAGGCCAGAGCGGGGCCGGCTATGAGCAGTTCTTC
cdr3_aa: CASSLGQSGAGYEQFF

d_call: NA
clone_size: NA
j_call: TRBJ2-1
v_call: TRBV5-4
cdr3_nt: TGTGCCAGCAGCTTGGCCGGGACTGCCCGTGAGCAGTTCTTC
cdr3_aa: CASSLAGTAREQFF

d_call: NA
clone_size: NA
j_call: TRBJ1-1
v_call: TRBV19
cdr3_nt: TGTGCCAGTAGTCGGGGGAAGCCTCGCCCACTTGAAGCTTTCTTT
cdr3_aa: CASSRGKPRPLEAFF

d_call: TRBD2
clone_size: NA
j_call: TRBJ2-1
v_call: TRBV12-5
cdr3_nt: TGTGCTAGTGGTCCGGGACTAGCGGGAGGTAACAATGAGCAGTTCTTC
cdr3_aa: CASGPGLAGGNNEQFF

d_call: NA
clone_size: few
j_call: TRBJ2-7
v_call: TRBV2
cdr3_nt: TGTGCCAGCAGTGAGGGCAGGGTCAGCGACGAGCAGTACTTC
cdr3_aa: CASSEGRVSDEQYF

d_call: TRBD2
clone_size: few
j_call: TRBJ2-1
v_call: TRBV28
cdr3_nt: TGTGCCAGCAGCCCACTAGCGGGAGGGCCAAATTCCTACAATGAGCAGTTCTTC
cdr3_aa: CASSPLAGGPNSYNEQFF

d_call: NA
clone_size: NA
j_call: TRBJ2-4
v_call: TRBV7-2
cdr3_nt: TGTGCCAGCAGCCCCGTGGTCTATACAGGCAAAAACATTCAGTACTTC
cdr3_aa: CASSPVVYTGKNIQYF

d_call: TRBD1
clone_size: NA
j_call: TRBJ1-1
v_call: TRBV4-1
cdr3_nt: TGCGCCAGCAGCCAATTACCGGGACAGGGGGCGGTGAACACTGAAGCTTTCTTT
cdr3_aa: CASSQLPGQGAVNTEAFF

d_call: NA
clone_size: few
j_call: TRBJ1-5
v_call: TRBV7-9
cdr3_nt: TGTGCCAGCAGCTTAGCTCAGGGTGGCAATCAGCCCCAGCATTTT
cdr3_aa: CASSLAQGGNQPQHF

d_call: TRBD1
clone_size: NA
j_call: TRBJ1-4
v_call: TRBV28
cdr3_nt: TGTGCCAGCAGTTCCCCCGGGACAGGGTCCGAAAAACTGTTTTTT
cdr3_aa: CASSSPGTGSEKLFF

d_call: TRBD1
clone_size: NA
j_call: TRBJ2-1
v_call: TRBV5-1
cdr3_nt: TGCGCCAGCAGCCCGGACAGGGGTAATGGTGAGCAGTTCTTC
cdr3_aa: CASSPDRGNGEQFF

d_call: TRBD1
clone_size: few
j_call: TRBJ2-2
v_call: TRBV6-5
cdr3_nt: TGTGCCAGCAGGCCTGGACAGGGATACACCGGGGAGCTGTTTTTT
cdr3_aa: CASRPGQGYTGELFF

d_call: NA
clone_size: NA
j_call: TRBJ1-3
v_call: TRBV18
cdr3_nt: TGTGCCAGCTCACCTGGGACATCGACCGGTTTTGGAAACACCATATATTTT
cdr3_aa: CASSPGTSTGFGNTIYF

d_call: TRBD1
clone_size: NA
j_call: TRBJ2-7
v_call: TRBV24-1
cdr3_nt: TGTGCCACCAGTGATTTGCAAGGGACAGGCTACGAGCAGTACTTC
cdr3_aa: CATSDLQGTGYEQYF

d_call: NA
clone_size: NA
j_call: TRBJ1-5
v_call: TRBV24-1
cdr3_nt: TGTGCCACCAGTGATCCAAGACAGCCCAATCAGCCCCAGCATTTT
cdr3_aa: CATSDPRQPNQPQHF

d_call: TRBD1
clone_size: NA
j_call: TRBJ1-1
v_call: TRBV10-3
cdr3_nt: TGTGCCATCAGACTTACCGGGACAGGGGGCACTGAAGCTTTCTTT
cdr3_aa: CAIRLTGTGGTEAFF

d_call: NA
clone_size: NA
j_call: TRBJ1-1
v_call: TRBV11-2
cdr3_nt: TGTGCCAGCAGCTTAGATCTCCTCTCCTCGGGACTGACTGAAGCTTTCTTT
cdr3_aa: CASSLDLLSSGLTEAFF

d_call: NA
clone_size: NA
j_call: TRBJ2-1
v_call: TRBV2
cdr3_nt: TGTGCCAGCAGTGTAGTTGCGCGGGGGCCACACAATGAGCAGTTCTTC
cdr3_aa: CASSVVARGPHNEQFF